This T cell receptor beta chain was captured in a study of cytomegalovirus exposure and HLA in healthy donors. The primer mix had 60 Vbeta and 13 Jbeta primers. The table came from immunoSEQ multiplex PCR; TCRdb's copy has only in-frame clones and leaves some out. The sample includes under 200,000 clones, 79% seen only once; the top ten take roughly 0.76%. The CDR3 is 19 amino acids. V lost 0 bases and J 0 bases, leaving 19 bases between the germline ends. Germline assignment: CDR1 SGHKS and CDR2 YYEKEE (reference sequence). The specimen was PBMCs. This chain connects TRBV5-5 to TRBJ1-5, with a possible D match to TRBD1 (5 bases). The clonotype originates from a woman aged 35 to 49 in good health and CMV-seronegative. The CDR3 loop is CASSLAGGMVGYSNQPQHF. The CDR3 DNA sequence: TGTGCCAGCAGCTTGGCCGGGGGGATGGTTGGATATAGCAATCAGCCCCAGCATTTT.